The 31 T cell receptor beta chains in this list originate from one sample, sequenced in a study of regulatory T cells in long-lasting Graves disease. Arm-PCR of CDR3 regions and iRepertoire HTBI primers were the basis on which TCR beta libraries were built. One entry per CDR3 protein, called by TCRdb with MiXCR from the multiplex PCR reads. The sample records under 350,000 distinct CDR3 sequences, more than 20% being singletons. Indicated time point: persistent/refractory GD, antithyroid drugs over 5 years with positive TRAb. Scientists built the TCR library using RNA that was extracted from PBMCs. The starting material was peripheral blood mononuclear cells (PBMCs), obtained when the disease was refractory, from a patient treated with antithyroid drugs. Receptors originate from a female donor with Graves disease.

The gene calls are TRBV19 and TRBJ1-2; D remains unclear. V shed 7 bases and J shed 4 bases, with 16 bases lying between them. This CDR3 comprises 14 residues. From germline, CDR1 is LNHDA and CDR2 SQIVND (reference sequence). The CDR3 sequence is CASKAASNGYGYTF. The DNA of the CDR3 is TGTGCCAGTAAAGCTGCCTCGAATGGCTATGGCTACACCTTC.

In this sample, this clonotype turned up many times. Written as DNA, the CDR3 is TGTGCCAGCTACGGGACAGCGCAAGAGACCCAGTACTTC. As protein: CASYGTAQETQYF. The rearrangement links TRBV28 to TRBJ2-5; 7 bases align to TRBD1. V gave up 8 bases and J gave up 2 bases; unmatched junction bases: 5. The CDR3 is 13 amino acids. Germline assignment: CDR1 MDHEN and CDR2 SYDVKM. Supplemented by reference TRBV28 and TRBJ2-5, the full variable domain reads DVKVTQSSRYLVKRTGEKVFLECVQDMDHENMFWYRQDPGLGLRLIYFSYDVKMKEKGDIPEGYSVSREKKERFSLILESASTNQTSMYLCASYGTAQETQYFGPGTRLLVL.

This clonotype was observed a single time. A much larger clone lies one base from this, so it may be a read error. Lacking the conserved final phenylalanine or tryptophan, this CDR3 likely reflects a read error. This chain uses TRBV7-2 with TRBJ1-2; a possible D gene is TRBD1 (5 bases). The CDR3 has 15 amino acids. Between the trimmed V and J ends, which lost 0 bases and 5 bases, there was a span of 13 bases. Germline CDR1 reads SGHTA; CDR2 reads FQGNSA. The CDR3 region is CASSLAEEGLYGYTL. CDR3 sequence (DNA): TGTGCCAGCAGCTTAGCAGAGGAGGGGCTGTATGGCTACACCCTC.

This chain uses TRBV28 with TRBJ2-3; TRBD1 agrees at 8 bases. V shed 4 bases, J shed 4 bases, and the junction held 7 bases outside the gene matches. This CDR3 region has 15 residues. Germline CDR1 is MDHEN and CDR2 is SYDVKM. In DNA, the CDR3 is TGTGCCAGCAGTTCCGGACAGGGTTCAGCAGATACGCAGTATTTT. Translated, it gives CASSSGQGSADTQYF.

This clonotype was counted at least ten times. The chain is built from TRBV3-1 and TRBJ2-5; 8 bases match TRBD2. The CDR3 totals 16 residues. The junction had 10 bases not matched to a gene; V was cut back by 3 bases and J by 4 bases. Germline V lookup: CDR1 LGHDT, CDR2 YNNKEL (reference sequence). The CDR3 region has the DNA TGTGCCAGCAGCCACCTAAGCGGGAGAGAAGGAGAGACCCAGTACTTC. It specifies CASSHLSGREGETQYF.

This clonotype was seen many times. V is TRBV7-2 and J is TRBJ1-2; D ambiguous. V shed 7 bases and J shed 6 bases, with 12 bases lying between them. Germline V gene sequence: CDR1 SGHTA, CDR2 FQGNSA. The CDR3 sequence is 12 residues long. CDR3 residues: CASTLGGNGYTF. The CDR3 nucleotides read TGTGCCAGCACCCTGGGAGGAAATGGCTACACCTTC.

This CDR3 reads CASGLLRSGNEQFF. In DNA, the CDR3 is TGTGCCAGCGGCCTACTTAGATCAGGGAATGAGCAGTTCTTC. This chain joins TRBV7-2 and TRBJ2-1; D possibly corresponds to TRBD1 (5 bases). Trimming stripped 8 bases from V and 7 bases from J, with 18 bases between. The germline CDR1 and CDR2 sequences are SGHTA and FQGNSA. The CDR3 consists of 14 residues.

This sequence joins TRBV6-1 and TRBJ2-7; a weak D match, TRBD1 (5 bases). Trimming removed 4 bases at V and 5 bases at J, with 15 bases between. The V gene's germline CDR1 is MNHNS and CDR2 SASEGT. This CDR3 has 14 amino acids. Here the CDR3 DNA reads TGTGCCAGCAGTGTTGTCGGCAGGGTCCACGAGCAGTACTTC. This sequence encodes CASSVVGRVHEQYF.

This clonotype occurred many times. V usage is TRBV29-1 and J usage is TRBJ2-7; unclear D gene. Trimming removed 0 bases from V and 0 bases from J, with 3 bases in between. Germline V gene lookup returns CDR1 SQVTM and CDR2 ANQGSEA. The CDR3 loop spans 12 amino acids. CDR3: CSVEDTSYEQYF. CDR3 sequence (DNA): TGCAGCGTTGAAGACACCTCCTACGAGCAGTACTTC.

The rearrangement joins TRBV13 to TRBJ2-7, with 8 bases that match TRBD1. The CDR3 has 14 residues. CDR1 and CDR2 (germline): PRHDT, FYEKMQ (reference sequence). V gave up 5 bases and J gave up 2 bases; unmatched junction bases: 5. This chain's CDR3 is CASSTRDRPYEQYF. Here the CDR3 DNA reads TGTGCCAGCAGCACCCGGGACAGGCCCTACGAGCAGTACTTC.

With regard to this clonotype: Sequence at one end of the junction differs from germline and may be a read error. The chain combines TRBV7-2 with TRBJ2-7; D gene uncertain. The CDR3 spans 15 residues. Germline-derived CDR1 and CDR2 are SGHTA and FQGNSA. The CDR3 DNA follows: TGCGCCAGCAGCCAAGAAAGGCGGAACTCCTACGAGCAGTACTTC. Translated: CASSQERRNSYEQYF.

This clonotype was detected ten times or more. The rearrangement joins TRBV20-1 to TRBJ1-5, with TRBD1 as a possible D gene (5 bases). This CDR3 is 13 amino acids long. Germline loops: CDR1 DFQATT, CDR2 SNEGSKA (reference sequence). Deletions cut 5 bases from V and 7 bases from J, with 15 bases between. The CDR3 loop is CSAFVGGGQPQHF. The CDR3 coding sequence is TGCAGTGCTTTCGTTGGGGGAGGACAGCCCCAGCATTTT.

In this sample, this clonotype turned up a few times. This sequence joins TRBV30 and TRBJ1-2; D not resolved. The CDR3 length is 11 residues. Trimming took off 2 bases at V and 7 bases at J, with 8 bases between the two ends. Germline CDR1 reads GTSNPN; CDR2 reads SVGIG (reference sequence). As DNA, the CDR3 is TGTGCCTGGAGTAACGGGGTTGGCTACACCTTC. It yields the protein CAWSNGVGYTF.

This clonotype came up a few times. V usage is TRBV3-1 and J usage is TRBJ2-7; weak D call: TRBD2 (5 bases). Looked up from germline, CDR1 is LGHDT and CDR2 is YNNKEL (reference sequence). CDR3 size: 15 residues. Trimming shortened V by 0 bases and J by 7 bases, and 16 bases separated the two germline ends. For the CDR3, the DNA is TGTGCCAGCAGCCAAGATCTGCCCGGGCGCGGGGAGCAGTACTTC. This codes for CASSQDLPGRGEQYF.

The rearrangement uses TRBV6-2 or TRBV6-3 and TRBJ1-1; D perhaps matches TRBD1 (5 bases). Germline CDR1 is MNHEY and CDR2 is SVGEGT. The CDR3 contains 14 residues. With 3 bases removed from V and 8 bases from J, the gap between germline ends came to 16 bases. The CDR3 DNA sequence: TGTGCCAGCAGTTATACCCCCGGGGGTACCGAAGCTTTCTTT. Residues: CASSYTPGGTEAFF.

In this sample, this clonotype turned up many times. The rearrangement links TRBV11-2 to TRBJ2-2; D gene unclear. V shed 5 bases and J shed 0 bases, with 16 bases lying between them. The CDR3 is made up of 17 amino acids. The germline CDR1 and CDR2 sequences are SGHAT and FQNNGV. The CDR3 is CASSHPIKLANTGELFF. In DNA, the CDR3 is TGTGCCAGCAGCCACCCGATCAAGCTAGCGAACACCGGGGAGCTGTTTTTT.

This clonotype was recorded a few times. V gene TRBV18 combines with J gene TRBJ2-7; D unresolved. V lost 0 bases to trimming and J lost 2 bases, with 8 bases between them. The germline gives CDR1 KGHSH, CDR2 LQKENI. This CDR3 is built from 14 residues. CDR3 coding DNA: TGTGCCAGCTCACCACCCCAGGAGCCCTACGAGCAGTACTTC. As protein: CASSPPQEPYEQYF.

In this sample, this clonotype turned up many times. The chain uses TRBV28 and TRBJ1-3; D remains ambiguous. Trimming took off 3 bases at V and 2 bases at J, with 8 bases between the two ends. Per germline, CDR1 MDHEN and CDR2 SYDVKM. This CDR3 contains 14 residues. The CDR3 loop reads CASSFRQPGNTIYF. In DNA, the CDR3 is TGTGCCAGCAGTTTCCGGCAGCCTGGAAACACCATATATTTT.

This clonotype was found many times. V and J are TRBV27 and TRBJ1-2; 11 nucleotides align to TRBD1. V dropped 5 bases and J dropped 10; count of bases not matched to a gene: 12. Germline CDR1 MNHEY, CDR2 SMNVEV (reference sequence). The CDR3 is 15 residues long. This chain's CDR3 is CASSPRTGGLMVYTF. The CDR3 DNA is TGTGCCAGCAGTCCGCGGACAGGGGGCCTGATGGTCTACACCTTC.

This clonotype was counted ten times or more. The gene calls are TRBV7-2 and TRBJ1-3, with D unresolved. Germline assignment: CDR1 SGHTA and CDR2 FQGNSA. The V end lost 1 base, the J end lost 3 bases, and 7 bases lay between the germline ends. This CDR3 has 14 amino acids. Here the CDR3 reads CASSLGDSGNTIYF. The CDR3 DNA is TGTGCCAGCAGCTTAGGGGATAGTGGAAACACCATATATTTT.

This clonotype was counted ten times or more. J is TRBJ2-5 and V is TRBV28, with a weak D call TRBD2 (6 bases). This CDR3 is built from 18 residues. The V and J ends lost 3 bases and 0 bases respectively, with 20 bases between them. Germline V gene data show CDR1 as MDHEN and CDR2 as SYDVKM. CDR3 bases: TGTGCCAGCAGTTTGGGGGGTCCCCGTTTCGAGTACCAAGAGACCCAGTACTTC. It translates to CASSLGGPRFEYQETQYF.

The genes are TRBV5-1 and TRBJ2-7; 8 bases map to TRBD1. Germline V gives CDR1 SGHRS, CDR2 YFSETQ. This CDR3 comprises 14 residues. V dropped 6 bases and J dropped 2; count of bases not matched to a gene: 7. CDR3 sequence: CASTAGTGPYEQYF. CDR3 nucleotides: TGCGCCAGCACCGCCGGGACAGGCCCCTACGAGCAGTACTTC.

This clonotype was detected only a few times. This chain connects TRBV3-1 to TRBJ2-7, with a weak D call TRBD2 (6 bases). Germline V gives CDR1 LGHDT, CDR2 YNNKEL (reference sequence). CDR3 length equals 14 residues. Trimming cost V 7 bases and J 5 bases, with 18 bases left between them. CDR3 loop: CASTLGGGLHEQYF. The CDR3 DNA reads TGTGCCAGCACCCTTGGGGGAGGTCTCCACGAGCAGTACTTC.

This clonotype has a count of ten or more. The gene calls are TRBV30 and TRBJ1-1, with D perhaps matching TRBD1 (5 bases). The CDR3 extends over 13 amino acids. Germline V CDR1 and CDR2: GTSNPN, SVGIG (reference sequence). V lost 2 bases to trimming and J lost 5 bases, with 12 bases between them. CDR3 nucleotide sequence: TGTGCCTGGAGTATCGCAGGGAATACTGAAGCTTTCTTT. Translated: CAWSIAGNTEAFF.

The V call is TRBV20-1, the J call TRBJ1-1; no firm D call. This CDR3 is 13 amino acids long. CDR1 and CDR2 (germline): DFQATT, SNEGSKA (reference sequence). V was trimmed by 0 bases and J by 4 bases, leaving 9 bases between them. CDR3 DNA: TGCAGTGCTAGAGATGGGATTTTCACTGAAGCTTTCTTT. Amino acids: CSARDGIFTEAFF.

This clonotype was counted many times. The chain's CDR3 is CASSFRTSGWARSYEQYF. The CDR3 DNA reads as TGTGCCAGCAGTTTCCGGACTAGCGGTTGGGCCCGCTCCTACGAGCAGTACTTC. The chain has TRBV28 and TRBJ2-7; 10 bases match TRBD2. Trimming took 3 bases from V and 0 from J; bases not matched to a gene: 11. CDR1 and CDR2 from the germline V gene are MDHEN and SYDVKM. The CDR3 consists of 18 residues.

The chain uses TRBV19 and TRBJ1-2; no definite D call. With 5 bases removed from V and 6 bases from J, the gap between germline ends came to 13 bases. Per germline, CDR1 LNHDA and CDR2 SQIVND (reference sequence). This CDR3 contains 13 residues. DNA for the CDR3: TGTGCCAGTAGTCTTGACGGCTCTGATGGCTACACCTTC. It specifies CASSLDGSDGYTF.

This clonotype was found a few times. V and J are TRBV10-3 and TRBJ2-2; D possibly corresponds to TRBD1 (6 bases). V was shortened by 5 bases and J by 1 base, with 11 bases between the two germline ends. Germline CDR1 reads ENHRY; CDR2 reads SYGVKD. The CDR3 loop spans 15 amino acids. The CDR3 loop reads CAISSGTLNTGELFF. CDR3 nucleotide sequence: TGTGCCATCAGTTCCGGGACATTGAACACCGGGGAGCTGTTTTTT.

Only a few counts were recorded for this clonotype. The rearrangement joins TRBV29-1 to TRBJ2-7, with D possibly being TRBD2 (7 bases). V lost 3 bases to trimming and J lost 5 bases, with 14 bases between them. The germline V gene encodes CDR1 SQVTM and CDR2 ANQGSEA. The CDR3 has 13 residues. The CDR3 here is CSVDTEGGDEQYF. CDR3 nucleotides: TGCAGCGTTGACACGGAGGGGGGGGACGAGCAGTACTTC.

The genes are TRBV20-1 and TRBJ2-5, with a possible D match to TRBD1 (6 bases). From germline, CDR1 is DFQATT and CDR2 SNEGSKA (reference sequence). V lost 5 bases, J lost 4 bases, and 14 bases lay in between. The CDR3 spans 13 residues. The CDR3 DNA sequence: TGCAGTGCTGGAAACAGGGTTGGAGAGACCCAGTACTTC. Its translation: CSAGNRVGETQYF.

The table lists this clonotype with many counts. The chain couples TRBV28 to TRBJ1-5; 7 nucleotides align to TRBD1. The V gene end was trimmed by 3 bases and the J gene end by 11 bases; junction bases not matched to a gene: 13. Germline-derived CDR1 and CDR2 are MDHEN and SYDVKM. This CDR3 spans 15 amino acids. As DNA, the CDR3 is TGTGCCAGCAGTTTTGGGGAGACAGGGCGGCAAGCCCAGCATTTT. This sequence encodes CASSFGETGRQAQHF.